The 21 T cell receptor beta chains reported below all come from one sample, sequenced in a study of PD-L1 blockade in urothelial cancer. Noted time point: peripheral blood 6 weeks after treatment start. The data were produced by immunoSEQ multiplex PCR, yet TCRdb's version contains in-frame clones alone and is incomplete. Altogether tens of thousands of clones are present, roughly 86% being singletons, with the ten largest covering around 10%. This material consisted of PBMCs, taken around atezolizumab (anti-PD-L1) treatment. The origin of the receptors is a man in his sixties with urothelial cancer.

The J gene is TRBJ1-4, the V gene TRBV5-8, with D possibly TRBD1 on 6 matching bases. Germline lookup yields CDR1 SGHTS and CDR2 YDEGEE. The CDR3 spans 14 residues. Trimming removed 2 bases from V and 6 bases from J, with 11 bases in between. In DNA, the CDR3 is TGTGCCAGCAGCTTCGGACAGCCTGATGAAAAACTGTTTTTT. This sequence encodes CASSFGQPDEKLFF.

The chain recombines TRBV4-2 with TRBJ2-1; TRBD1 aligns across 7 bases. Trimming at V came to 3 bases and at J to 8 bases, leaving 10 bases not matched to a gene. Germline V gene sequence: CDR1 LGHNA, CDR2 YNFKEQ. The CDR3 runs to 15 residues. DNA for the CDR3: TGTGCCAGCAGCCAGACCTGGGACAGTTCGGATGAGCAGTTCTTC. Translated, it gives CASSQTWDSSDEQFF.

The chain is built from TRBV28 and TRBJ1-4; 7 bases match TRBD1. CDR3 size: 14 residues. Looked up from germline, CDR1 is MDHEN and CDR2 is SYDVKM. The V segment lost 5 bases and the J segment 5 bases; nucleotides outside the gene matches: 5. CDR3 residues: CASSTDRANEKLFF. The CDR3 nucleotides read TGTGCCAGCAGTACAGACAGGGCGAATGAAAAACTGTTTTTT.

The chain links TRBV19 to TRBJ1-6; maybe TRBD1 (5 bases). The CDR3 loop spans 12 amino acids. V was shortened by 6 bases and J by 14 bases, with 14 bases between the two germline ends. Germline V CDR1 and CDR2: LNHDA, SQIVND (reference sequence). CDR3 loop: CASSSQGGTLHF. Written as DNA, the CDR3 is TGTGCCAGTAGCAGTCAGGGTGGAACCCTCCACTTT.

The V gene is TRBV4-3, the J gene TRBJ2-7, with 10 nucleotides matching TRBD2. The CDR3 runs to 15 residues. V lost 3 bases and J lost 5; bases outside the gene matches: 7. Germline assignment: CDR1 LGHNA and CDR2 YSLEER. The CDR3 DNA sequence: TGCGCCAGCAGCCATTCTAGCGGGAGCCAAAACGAGCAGTACTTC. This gives the protein CASSHSSGSQNEQYF.

V and J are TRBV30 and TRBJ2-5; 7 bases are a match to TRBD2. V dropped 3 bases and J dropped 6; count of bases not matched to a gene: 10. The CDR3 length is 14 residues. Looked up from germline, CDR1 is GTSNPN and CDR2 is SVGIG (reference sequence). The CDR3 reads CAWRVGGSMKTQYF. CDR3 sequence (DNA): TGTGCCTGGAGAGTCGGCGGGAGTATGAAGACCCAGTACTTC. Based on the CDR3 plus reference TRBV30 and TRBJ2-5, the full variable domain is SQTIHQWPATLVQPVGSPLSLECTVEGTSNPNLYWYRQAAGRGLQLLFYSVGIGQISSEVPQNLSASRPQDRQFILSSKKLLLSDSGFYLCAWRVGGSMKTQYFGPGTRLLVL.

The rearrangement links TRBV7-2 to TRBJ1-2; D might be TRBD1 (6 bases). The CDR3 runs to 13 residues. Germline values: CDR1 SGHTA, CDR2 FQGNSA. Trimming left V 6 bases short and J 6 bases short, with 14 bases between. The CDR3 sequence: CASRGGLNNGYTF. CDR3 DNA sequence: TGTGCCAGCAGGGGGGGGCTGAACAATGGCTACACCTTC.

The chain combines TRBV29-1 with TRBJ2-4; 7 bases fit TRBD2. The CDR3 covers 13 residues. Trimming cost V 3 bases and J 6 bases; bases outside gene matches: 5. Germline-derived CDR1 and CDR2 are SQVTM and ANQGSEA. The CDR3 loop is CSVEFSGVNIQYF. The CDR3 DNA reads TGCAGCGTTGAGTTCAGCGGGGTAAACATTCAGTACTTC.

This chain uses TRBV7-8 with TRBJ2-6; 8 bases map to TRBD1. V lost 5 bases, J lost 1 base, and 7 bases stayed unmatched. This CDR3 has 17 amino acids. CDR1 SGHVS and CDR2 FQNEAQ come from the germline V gene. DNA of the CDR3: TGTGCCAGCAGCCGCAGGGGGCCTCGGTCTGGGGCCAACGTCCTGACTTTC. It specifies CASSRRGPRSGANVLTF.

The genes are TRBV11-2 and TRBJ2-3, with TRBD2 matching 9 bases. The J segment lost 6 bases and the V segment lost 6 bases, leaving 7 bases of the junction unmatched. Germline V gene data show CDR1 as SGHAT and CDR2 as FQNNGV. The CDR3 sequence is 14 residues long. DNA for the CDR3: TGTGCCAGCAGTTCCAAGGGACTAGCTGATACGCAGTATTTT. It codes for CASSSKGLADTQYF.

Of note for this clone: One end of the junction fails to match germline, which may point to a read error. The rearrangement joins TRBV7-7 to TRBJ1-1; D is unresolved. Germline CDR1 reads SSHAT; CDR2 reads FNYEAQ (reference sequence). CDR3 length: 15 amino acids. The CDR3 sequence is CASSLVRVRNTEAFF. CDR3 coding DNA: TGTGCTAGCAGCTTAGTGAGGGTCAGGAACACTGAAGCTTTCTTT.

The chain employs TRBV5-4 and TRBJ1-5; D is unclear. V shed 4 bases and J shed 5 bases, with 10 bases lying between them. Germline lookup yields CDR1 SGHNT and CDR2 YYREEE (reference sequence). This CDR3 region has 13 residues. CDR3 sequence (DNA): TGTGCCAGCAGCCCAGAGGTGGATCAGCCCCAGCATTTT. This encodes CASSPEVDQPQHF.

The table lists this clone with a count of one. The chain uses TRBV7-2 and TRBJ2-4; TRBD2 is a possible D gene (6 bases). The CDR3 is 14 residues long. Germline V gene sequence: CDR1 SGHTA, CDR2 FQGNSA. V dropped 5 bases and J dropped 7 bases, with 15 bases sitting between them. The CDR3 nucleotides read TGTGCCAGCAGCCCTCCTGGGGCGGGGAACATTCAGTACTTC. As protein: CASSPPGAGNIQYF.

In its sample, this clone was seen a few times. V is TRBV6-5 and J is TRBJ1-2; D is uncertain. The CDR3 has 16 residues. Germline V gene sequence: CDR1 MNHEY, CDR2 SVGAGI. V lost 3 bases and J 1 base, leaving 15 bases between the germline ends. The CDR3 DNA reads as TGTGCCAGCAGTTATTCGACTGCGACGGGTAACTATGGCTACACCTTC. Protein product: CASSYSTATGNYGYTF.

This chain links TRBV7-9 with TRBJ1-1; no clear D. Germline V lookup: CDR1 SEHNR, CDR2 FQNEAQ (reference sequence). This CDR3 comprises 13 residues. Trimming stripped 7 bases from V and 5 bases from J, with 14 bases between. The CDR3 reads CASTFPGGTEAFF. As DNA, the CDR3 is TGTGCCAGCACCTTTCCGGGAGGGACTGAAGCTTTCTTT.

This clone was seen a single time. The chain links TRBV28 to TRBJ2-7; D is perhaps TRBD1 (5 bases). Germline loops: CDR1 MDHEN, CDR2 SYDVKM. V dropped 6 bases and J dropped 2 bases, with 14 bases sitting between them. This CDR3 is 14 amino acids long. CDR3 bases: TGTGCCAGCAGCGTTGACGGCAGGGCCTACGAGCAGTACTTC. Amino acids: CASSVDGRAYEQYF.

This clone was seen more than once but under ten times. The chain couples TRBV7-9 to TRBJ2-7, with 8 bases lining up with TRBD1. The CDR3 consists of 14 residues. The germline V gene has CDR1 SEHNR and CDR2 FQNEAQ (reference sequence). Unmatched junction bases numbered 9, after V lost 6 bases and J lost 5 bases. The DNA for the CDR3 is TGTGCCAGCAGACGCGCTCCAGGGGGCCACGAGCAGTACTTC. Translation: CASRRAPGGHEQYF.

To note about this clone: In the same sample, other DNA sequences code for this CDR3. The V call is TRBV5-1, the J call TRBJ1-1, with 7 positions matching TRBD1. With 0 bases clipped from V and 4 bases from J, the junction kept 3 bases outside the gene matches. Germline CDR1 SGHRS, CDR2 YFSETQ. The CDR3 runs to 14 residues. CDR3 DNA: TGCGCCAGCAGCTTGGGACAGGGCAGCACTGAAGCTTTCTTT. As protein: CASSLGQGSTEAFF. Together with reference TRBV5-1 and TRBJ1-1, the CDR3 gives the full variable domain: KAGVTQTPRYLIKTRGQQVTLSCSPISGHRSVSWYQQTPGQGLQFLFEYFSETQRNKGNFPGRFSGRQFSNSRSEMNVSTLELGDSALYLCASSLGQGSTEAFFGQGTRLTVV.

V usage is TRBV6-5 and J usage is TRBJ2-3; D uncertain. Trimming pared 6 bases from V and 0 bases from J, leaving 10 bases between. The CDR3 extends over 14 amino acids. Looked up from germline, CDR1 is MNHEY and CDR2 is SVGAGI. The CDR3, as DNA: TGTGCCAGCAGCCCCCCGACTAGCACAGATACGCAGTATTTT. Encoded protein: CASSPPTSTDTQYF.

The J gene is TRBJ1-6, the V gene TRBV7-6; no definite D call. This CDR3 contains 13 residues. Germline V CDR1 and CDR2: SGHVS, FNYEAQ. Between the trimmed V and J ends, which lost 1 base and 8 bases, there was a span of 6 bases. CDR3 sequence reads: CASSLGRDSPLHF. CDR3 DNA: TGTGCCAGCAGCTTAGGGCGGGATTCACCCCTCCACTTT.

This rearrangement joins TRBV7-8 to TRBJ2-5; 9 nucleotides agree with TRBD2. After removal of 1 base from V and 2 bases from J, the junction contained 5 bases not matched to a gene. CDR1 and CDR2 from the germline V gene are SGHVS and FQNEAQ. This CDR3 has 16 amino acids. CDR3 nucleotides: TGTGCCAGCAGCTTAGGCGGGGGGGCCCGGCAAGAGACCCAGTACTTC. Its translation is CASSLGGGARQETQYF.